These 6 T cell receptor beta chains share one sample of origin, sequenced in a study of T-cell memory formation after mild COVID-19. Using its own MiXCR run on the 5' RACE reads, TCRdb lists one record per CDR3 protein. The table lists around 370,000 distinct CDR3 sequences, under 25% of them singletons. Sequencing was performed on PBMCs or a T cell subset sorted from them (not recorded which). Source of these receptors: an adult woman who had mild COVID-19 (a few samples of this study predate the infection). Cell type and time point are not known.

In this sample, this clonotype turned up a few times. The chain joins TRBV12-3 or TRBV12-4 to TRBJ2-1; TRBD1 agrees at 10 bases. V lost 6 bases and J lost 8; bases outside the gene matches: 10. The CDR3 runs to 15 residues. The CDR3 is CASRYDRGPSDEQFF. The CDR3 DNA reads TGTGCCAGCAGATATGACAGGGGGCCCTCCGATGAGCAGTTCTTC.

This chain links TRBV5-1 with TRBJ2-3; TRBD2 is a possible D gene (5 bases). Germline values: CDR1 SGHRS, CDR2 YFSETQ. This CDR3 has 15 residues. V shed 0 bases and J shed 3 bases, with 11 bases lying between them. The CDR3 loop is CASSLGTYGTDTQYF. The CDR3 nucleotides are TGCGCCAGCAGCTTGGGGACTTATGGGACAGATACGCAGTATTTT.

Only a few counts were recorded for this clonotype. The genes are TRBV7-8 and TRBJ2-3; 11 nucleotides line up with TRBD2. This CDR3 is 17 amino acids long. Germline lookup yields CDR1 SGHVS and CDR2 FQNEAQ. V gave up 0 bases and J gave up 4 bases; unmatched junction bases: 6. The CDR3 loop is CASSLALSGRASDTQYF. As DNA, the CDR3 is TGTGCCAGCAGCTTAGCGCTTAGCGGGAGGGCCTCAGATACGCAGTATTTT.

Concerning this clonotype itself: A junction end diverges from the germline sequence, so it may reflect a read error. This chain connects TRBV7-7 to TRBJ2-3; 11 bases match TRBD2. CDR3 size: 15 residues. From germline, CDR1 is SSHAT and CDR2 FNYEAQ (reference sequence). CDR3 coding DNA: TGTGCTAGCAGCCCTGGGGTAGCGGGAGGGGATACGCAGTATTTT. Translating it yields CASSPGVAGGDTQYF.

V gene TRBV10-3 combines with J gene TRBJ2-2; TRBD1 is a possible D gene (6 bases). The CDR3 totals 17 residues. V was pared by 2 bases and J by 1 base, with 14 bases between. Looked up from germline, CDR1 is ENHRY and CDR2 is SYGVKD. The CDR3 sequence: CAISEPGQGMNTGELFF. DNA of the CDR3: TGTGCCATCAGTGAGCCCGGGCAGGGGATGAACACCGGGGAGCTGTTTTTT.

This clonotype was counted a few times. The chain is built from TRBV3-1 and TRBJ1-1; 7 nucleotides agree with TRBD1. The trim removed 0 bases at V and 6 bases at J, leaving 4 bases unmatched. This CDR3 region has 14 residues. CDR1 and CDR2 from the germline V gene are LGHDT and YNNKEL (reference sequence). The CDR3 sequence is CASSQDVQGAEAFF. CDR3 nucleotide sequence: TGTGCCAGCAGCCAAGATGTCCAGGGGGCTGAAGCTTTCTTT.